Given below is one T cell receptor beta chain in context. The CDR3 contains 14 residues. V gave up 6 bases and J gave up 5 bases; unmatched junction bases: 9. Germline V gene sequence: CDR1 MNHEY, CDR2 SMNVEV (reference sequence). A second PCR of 7 to 11 cycles used a sample-barcoded 5' primer and a J-beta primer mix. From the 5' RACE reads, TCRdb called clonotypes with MiXCR, one entry per CDR3 protein. The sample holds 500,000 to 700,000 distinct CDR3 sequences, about 30% seen once. The source of the sample is a study of blood T cells in healthy people across ages. The receptor's source is a woman older than 75 in good health. The genes are TRBV27 and TRBJ2-7, with TRBD2 matching 8 bases. The sequencing input was blood. The CDR3 is CASSSGGGIHEQYF. The CDR3 DNA is TGTGCCAGCAGCTCGGGAGGGGGGATCCACGAGCAGTACTTC.